This T cell receptor beta chain originates from a study of early T cells in non-severe SARS-CoV-2 infection. The overall study: RNA in bulk from unsorted whole blood was sequenced, and chains were unpaired. Study-level points and caveats: VDJdb-based annotation leaned toward anti-spike CD8 responses and missed private and CD4 specificities.

The CDR3 spans 14 residues. The ends were cut back, 2 bases at V and 6 bases at J, with 10 bases in the middle. Germline-derived CDR1 and CDR2 are MDHEN and SYDVKM. The protocol attached unique molecular identifiers to individual cDNA molecules. TCRdb called the 5' RACE reads again in MiXCR, with one record for every CDR3 protein. Of around 28,000 distinct CDR3 sequences listed, 4% to 4.5% are singletons. This clonotype showed up many times. Its antigen is unidentified. Material for sequencing was whole blood. The rearrangement joins TRBV28 to TRBJ2-2; D perhaps matches TRBD1 (5 bases). This TCR came from an adult who was a healthcare worker with PCR-confirmed SARS-CoV-2 infection or an uninfected control (not recorded which). The CDR3 here is CASSLAGPAGELFF. Written as DNA, the CDR3 is TGTGCCAGCAGTTTAGCAGGGCCGGCCGGGGAGCTGTTTTTT.